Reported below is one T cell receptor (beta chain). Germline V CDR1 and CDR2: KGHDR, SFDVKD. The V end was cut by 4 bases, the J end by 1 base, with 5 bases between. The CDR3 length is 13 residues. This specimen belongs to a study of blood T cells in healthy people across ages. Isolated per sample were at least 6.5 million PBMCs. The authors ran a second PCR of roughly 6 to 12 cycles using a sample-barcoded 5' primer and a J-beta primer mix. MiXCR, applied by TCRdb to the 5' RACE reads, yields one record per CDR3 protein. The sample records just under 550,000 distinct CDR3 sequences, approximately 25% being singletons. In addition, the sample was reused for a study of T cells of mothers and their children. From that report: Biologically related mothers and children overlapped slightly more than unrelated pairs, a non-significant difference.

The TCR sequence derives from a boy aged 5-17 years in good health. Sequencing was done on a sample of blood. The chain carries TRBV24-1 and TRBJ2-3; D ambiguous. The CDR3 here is CATSEDRTDTQYF. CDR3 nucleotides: TGTGCCACCAGTGAGGATCGCACAGATACGCAGTATTTT.